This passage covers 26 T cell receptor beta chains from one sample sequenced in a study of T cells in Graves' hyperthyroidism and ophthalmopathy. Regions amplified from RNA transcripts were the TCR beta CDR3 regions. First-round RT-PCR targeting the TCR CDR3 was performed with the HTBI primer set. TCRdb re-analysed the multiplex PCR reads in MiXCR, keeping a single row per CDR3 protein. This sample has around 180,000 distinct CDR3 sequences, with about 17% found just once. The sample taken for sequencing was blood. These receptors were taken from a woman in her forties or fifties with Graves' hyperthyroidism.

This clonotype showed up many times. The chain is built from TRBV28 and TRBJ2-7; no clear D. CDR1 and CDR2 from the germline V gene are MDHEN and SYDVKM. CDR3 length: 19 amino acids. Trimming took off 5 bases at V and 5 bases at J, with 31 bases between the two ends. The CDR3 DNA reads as TGTGCCAGCAGTCCACTACGGCGGCCGGTAGCTGTCTTACGCCACGAGCAGTACTTC. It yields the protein CASSPLRRPVAVLRHEQYF.

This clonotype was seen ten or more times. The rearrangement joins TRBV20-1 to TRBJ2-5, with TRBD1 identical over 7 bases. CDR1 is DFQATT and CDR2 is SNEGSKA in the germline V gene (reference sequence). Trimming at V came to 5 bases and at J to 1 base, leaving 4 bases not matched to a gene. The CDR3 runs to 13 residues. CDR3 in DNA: TGCAGTGCTTCGACAGGGTCCCAAGAGACCCAGTACTTC. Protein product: CSASTGSQETQYF.

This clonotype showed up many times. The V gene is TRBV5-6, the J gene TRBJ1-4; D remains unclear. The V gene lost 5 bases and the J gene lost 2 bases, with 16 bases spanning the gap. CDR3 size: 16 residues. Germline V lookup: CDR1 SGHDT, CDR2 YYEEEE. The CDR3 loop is CASSPGPGSTNEKLFF. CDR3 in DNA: TGTGCCAGCAGTCCCGGGCCGGGGAGCACTAATGAAAAACTGTTTTTT. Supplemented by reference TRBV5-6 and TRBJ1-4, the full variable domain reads DAGVTQSPTHLIKTRGQQVTLRCSPKSGHDTVSWYQQALGQGPQFIFQYYEEEERQRGNFPDRFSGHQFPNYSSELNVNALLLGDSALYLCASSPGPGSTNEKLFFGSGTQLSVL.

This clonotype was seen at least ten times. This CDR3 is CASSEPRDRTEAFF. The CDR3 DNA reads as TGTGCCAGCAGTGAACCCCGAGACCGGACTGAAGCTTTCTTT. This chain links TRBV2 with TRBJ1-1; the D is unclear. The CDR3 runs 14 residues. Germline assignment: CDR1 SNHLY and CDR2 FYNNEI. V lost 2 bases and J lost 5, with 12 bases in between.

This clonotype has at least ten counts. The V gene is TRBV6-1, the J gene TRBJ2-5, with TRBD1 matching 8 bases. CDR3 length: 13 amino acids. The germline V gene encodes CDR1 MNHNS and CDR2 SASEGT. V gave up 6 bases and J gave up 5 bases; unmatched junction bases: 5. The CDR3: CASRGQGVETQYF. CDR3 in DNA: TGTGCCAGCAGAGGACAGGGTGTGGAGACCCAGTACTTC.

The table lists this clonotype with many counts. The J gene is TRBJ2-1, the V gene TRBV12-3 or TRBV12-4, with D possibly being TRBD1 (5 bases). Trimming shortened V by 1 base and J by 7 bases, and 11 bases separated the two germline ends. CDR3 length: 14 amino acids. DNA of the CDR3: TGTGCCAGCAGTTTAGTTGGCAGGGATAATGAGCAGTTCTTC. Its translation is CASSLVGRDNEQFF.

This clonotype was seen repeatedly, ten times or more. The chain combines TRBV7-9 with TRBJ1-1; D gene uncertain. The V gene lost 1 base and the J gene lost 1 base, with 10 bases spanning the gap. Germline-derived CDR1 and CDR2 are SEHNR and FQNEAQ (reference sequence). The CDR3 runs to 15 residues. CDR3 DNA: TGTGCCAGCAGCTTAGTGGGCTCTGCGAACACTGAAGCTTTCTTT. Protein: CASSLVGSANTEAFF.

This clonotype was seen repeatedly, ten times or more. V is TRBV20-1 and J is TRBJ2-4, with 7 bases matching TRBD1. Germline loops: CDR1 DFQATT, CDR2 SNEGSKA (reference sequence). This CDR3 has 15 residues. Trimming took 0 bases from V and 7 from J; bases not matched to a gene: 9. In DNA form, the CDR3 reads TGCAGTGCTAGAGATGGGGGAAAGGGGGCGAACATTCAGTACTTC. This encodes CSARDGGKGANIQYF.

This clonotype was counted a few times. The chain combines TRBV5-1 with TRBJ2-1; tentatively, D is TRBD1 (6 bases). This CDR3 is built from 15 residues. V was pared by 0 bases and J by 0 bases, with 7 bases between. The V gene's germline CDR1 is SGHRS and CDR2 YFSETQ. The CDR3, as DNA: TGCGCCAGCAGCTTGGGGGACACCTCCTACAATGAGCAGTTCTTC. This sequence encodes CASSLGDTSYNEQFF. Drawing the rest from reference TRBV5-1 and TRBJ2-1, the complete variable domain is KAGVTQTPRYLIKTRGQQVTLSCSPISGHRSVSWYQQTPGQGLQFLFEYFSETQRNKGNFPGRFSGRQFSNSRSEMNVSTLELGDSALYLCASSLGDTSYNEQFFGPGTRLTVL.

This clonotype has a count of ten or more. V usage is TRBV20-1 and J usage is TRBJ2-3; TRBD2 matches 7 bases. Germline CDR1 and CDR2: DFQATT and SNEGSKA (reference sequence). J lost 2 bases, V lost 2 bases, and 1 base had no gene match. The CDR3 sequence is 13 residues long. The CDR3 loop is CSARLADTDTQYF. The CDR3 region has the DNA TGCAGTGCTAGACTAGCGGACACAGATACGCAGTATTTT.

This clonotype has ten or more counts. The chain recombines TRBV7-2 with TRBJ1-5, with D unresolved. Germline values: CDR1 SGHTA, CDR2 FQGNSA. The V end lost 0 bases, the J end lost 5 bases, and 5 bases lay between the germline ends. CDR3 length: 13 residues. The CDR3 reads CASSLAKDQPQHF. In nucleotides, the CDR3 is TGTGCCAGCAGCTTAGCCAAAGATCAGCCCCAGCATTTT.

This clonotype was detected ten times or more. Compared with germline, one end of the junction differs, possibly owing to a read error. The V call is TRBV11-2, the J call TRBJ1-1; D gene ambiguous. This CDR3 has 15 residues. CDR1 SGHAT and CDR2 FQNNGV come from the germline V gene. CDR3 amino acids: CASCFTTTQNTEAFF. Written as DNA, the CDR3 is TGTGCCAGCTGCTTTACCACGACACAGAACACTGAAGCTTTCTTT.

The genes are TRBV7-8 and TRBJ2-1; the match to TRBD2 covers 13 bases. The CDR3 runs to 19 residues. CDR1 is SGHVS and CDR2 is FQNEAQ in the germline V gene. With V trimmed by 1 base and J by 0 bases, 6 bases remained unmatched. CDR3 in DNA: TGTGCCAGCAGCTTAGAACGACTAGCGGGGGGCCCCTCCTACAATGAGCAGTTCTTC. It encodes CASSLERLAGGPSYNEQFF. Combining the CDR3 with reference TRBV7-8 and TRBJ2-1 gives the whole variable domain GAGVSQSPRYKVAKRGQDVALRCDPISGHVSLFWYQQALGQGPEFLTYFQNEAQLDKSGLPSDRFFAERPEGSVSTLKIQRTQQEDSAVYLCASSLERLAGGPSYNEQFFGPGTRLTVL.

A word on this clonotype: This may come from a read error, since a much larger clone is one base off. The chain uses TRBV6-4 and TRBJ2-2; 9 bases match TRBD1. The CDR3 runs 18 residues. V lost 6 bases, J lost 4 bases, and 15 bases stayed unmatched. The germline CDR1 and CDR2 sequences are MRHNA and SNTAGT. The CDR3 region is CASSAHHGTGLPTGELFF. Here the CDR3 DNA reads TGTGCCAGCAGCGCCCACCACGGGACAGGGCTTCCCACCGGGGAGCTGTTTTTT.

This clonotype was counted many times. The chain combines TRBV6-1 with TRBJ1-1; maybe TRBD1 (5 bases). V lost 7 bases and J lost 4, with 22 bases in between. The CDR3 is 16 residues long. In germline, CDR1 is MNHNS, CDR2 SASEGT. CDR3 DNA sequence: TGTGCCAGCACCCGGGGCCCGTCCAGAGTAGGCACTGAAGCTTTCTTT. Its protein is CASTRGPSRVGTEAFF.

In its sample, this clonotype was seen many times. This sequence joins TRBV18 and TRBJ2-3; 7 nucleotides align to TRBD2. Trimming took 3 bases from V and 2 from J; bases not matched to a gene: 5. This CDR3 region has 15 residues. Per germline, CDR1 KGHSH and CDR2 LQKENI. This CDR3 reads CASSPEAGYTDTQYF. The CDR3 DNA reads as TGTGCCAGCTCACCCGAAGCGGGGTACACAGATACGCAGTATTTT.

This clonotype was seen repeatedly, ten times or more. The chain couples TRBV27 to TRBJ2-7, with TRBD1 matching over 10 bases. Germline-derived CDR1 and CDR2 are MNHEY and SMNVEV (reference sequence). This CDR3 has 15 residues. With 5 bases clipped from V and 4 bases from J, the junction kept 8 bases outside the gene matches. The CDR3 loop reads CASSLTGQGSYEQYF. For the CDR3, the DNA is TGTGCCAGCAGTCTGACGGGACAGGGGTCGTACGAGCAGTACTTC.

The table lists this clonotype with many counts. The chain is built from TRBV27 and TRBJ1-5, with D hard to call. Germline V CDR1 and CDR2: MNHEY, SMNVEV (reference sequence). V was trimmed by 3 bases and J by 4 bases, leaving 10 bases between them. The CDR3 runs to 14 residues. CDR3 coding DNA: TGTGCCAGCAGTTTTACGGTATCGAATCAGCCCCAGCATTTT. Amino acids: CASSFTVSNQPQHF.

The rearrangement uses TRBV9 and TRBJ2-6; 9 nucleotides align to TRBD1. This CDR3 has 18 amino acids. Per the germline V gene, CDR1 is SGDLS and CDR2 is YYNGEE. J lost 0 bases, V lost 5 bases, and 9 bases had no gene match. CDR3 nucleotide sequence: TGTGCCAGCAGGGCGCCGGGACAGGGCATCTCTGGGGCCAACGTCCTGACTTTC. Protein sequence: CASRAPGQGISGANVLTF.

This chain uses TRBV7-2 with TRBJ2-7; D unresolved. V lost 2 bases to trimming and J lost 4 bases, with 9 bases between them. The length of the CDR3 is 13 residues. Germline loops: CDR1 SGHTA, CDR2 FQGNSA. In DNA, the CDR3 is TGTGCCAGCAGCTTAACAAACGGGTACGAGCAGTACTTC. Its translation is CASSLTNGYEQYF.

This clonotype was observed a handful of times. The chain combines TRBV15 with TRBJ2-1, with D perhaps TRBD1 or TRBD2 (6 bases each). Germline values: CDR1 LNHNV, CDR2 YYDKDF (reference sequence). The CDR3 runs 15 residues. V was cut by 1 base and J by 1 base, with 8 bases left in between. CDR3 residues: CATSRGGASYNEQFF. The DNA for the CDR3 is TGTGCCACCAGCAGAGGGGGGGCATCCTACAATGAGCAGTTCTTC.

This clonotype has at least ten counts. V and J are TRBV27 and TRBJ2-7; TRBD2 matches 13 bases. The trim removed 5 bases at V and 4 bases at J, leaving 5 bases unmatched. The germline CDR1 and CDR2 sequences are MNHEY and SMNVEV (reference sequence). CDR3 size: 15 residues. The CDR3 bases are TGTGCCAGCAGTCCACTAGCGGGGGGGCTGTACGAGCAGTACTTC. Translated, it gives CASSPLAGGLYEQYF.

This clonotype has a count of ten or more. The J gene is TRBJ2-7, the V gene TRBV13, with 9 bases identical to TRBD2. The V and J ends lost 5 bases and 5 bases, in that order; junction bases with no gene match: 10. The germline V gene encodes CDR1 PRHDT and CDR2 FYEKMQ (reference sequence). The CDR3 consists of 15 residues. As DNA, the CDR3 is TGTGCCAGCAGCCCCACCCAGCGGGGGGTCCACGAGCAGTACTTC. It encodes CASSPTQRGVHEQYF.

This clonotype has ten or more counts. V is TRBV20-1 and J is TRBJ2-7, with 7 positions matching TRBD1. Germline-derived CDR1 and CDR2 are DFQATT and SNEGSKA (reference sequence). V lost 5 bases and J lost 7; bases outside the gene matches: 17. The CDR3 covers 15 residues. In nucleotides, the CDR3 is TGCAGTGCTTTTGACAGGGAAGGGATAATGGGTGAGCAGTACTTC. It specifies CSAFDREGIMGEQYF.

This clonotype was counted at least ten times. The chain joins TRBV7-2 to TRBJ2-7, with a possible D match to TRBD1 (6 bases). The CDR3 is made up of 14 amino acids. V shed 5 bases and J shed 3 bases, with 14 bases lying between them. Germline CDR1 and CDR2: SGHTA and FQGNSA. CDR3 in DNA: TGTGCCAGCAGCCCGCTCCTAGGGGGCTACGAGCAGTACTTC. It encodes CASSPLLGGYEQYF.

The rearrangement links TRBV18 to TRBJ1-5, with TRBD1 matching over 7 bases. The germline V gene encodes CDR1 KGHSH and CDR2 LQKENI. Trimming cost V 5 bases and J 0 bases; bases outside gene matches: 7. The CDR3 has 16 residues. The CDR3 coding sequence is TGTGCCAGCTCAGCCGGGACAGCTAATAGCAATCAGCCCCAGCATTTT. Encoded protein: CASSAGTANSNQPQHF. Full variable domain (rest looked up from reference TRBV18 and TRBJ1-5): NAGVMQNPRHLVRRRGQEARLRCSPMKGHSHVYWYRQLPEEGLKFMVYLQKENIIDESGMPKERFSAEFPKEGPSILRIQQVVRGDSAAYFCASSAGTANSNQPQHFGDGTRLSIL.